One sample yielded the 9 T cell receptor beta chains listed below, sequenced in a study of Ad26.COV2.S vaccination and SARS-CoV-2 variants. Libraries were prepared by immunoSEQ multiplex PCR; TCRdb keeps only in-frame clonotypes and omits some of them. The sample contains under 150,000 clones, around 86% of which appear only once. The sample here was peripheral blood, taken after recovery from COVID-19. These TCRs come from a human donor who had recovered from COVID-19.

The genes are TRBV27 and TRBJ2-7; D ambiguous. The CDR3 sequence is 14 residues long. Looked up from germline, CDR1 is MNHEY and CDR2 is SMNVEV (reference sequence). Trimming removed 2 bases from V and 3 bases from J, with 11 bases in between. The CDR3 region has the DNA TGTGCCAGCAGTTTAAGGGCGCTTCGCTACGAGCAGTACTTC. It yields the protein CASSLRALRYEQYF.

This clone was observed a handful of times. This chain uses TRBV15 with TRBJ1-6; D possibly corresponds to TRBD1 (5 bases). V was shortened by 2 bases and J by 7 bases, with 9 bases between the two germline ends. Germline CDR1 LNHNV, CDR2 YYDKDF (reference sequence). The CDR3 length is 14 residues. This CDR3 reads CATSRTRQNSPLHF. As DNA, the CDR3 is TGTGCCACCAGCAGAACTCGACAGAATTCACCCCTCCACTTT.

This sequence joins TRBV6-4 and TRBJ2-3, with 10 bases matching TRBD2. The length of the CDR3 is 15 residues. Germline V lookup: CDR1 MRHNA, CDR2 SNTAGT. Trimming at V came to 5 bases and at J to 2 bases, leaving 4 bases not matched to a gene. The CDR3 loop reads CASSFSGGPTDTQYF. DNA for the CDR3: TGTGCCAGCAGTTTTAGCGGGGGGCCCACAGATACGCAGTATTTT.

V and J are TRBV10-2 and TRBJ1-2; tentative D call: TRBD1 (6 bases). The V gene lost 6 bases and the J gene lost 11 bases, with 19 bases spanning the gap. This CDR3 has 13 amino acids. Germline V lookup: CDR1 WSHSY, CDR2 SAAADI. CDR3 in DNA: TGCGCCAGCAGGGACTGGACAGAGCAAGGGTACACCTTC. This codes for CASRDWTEQGYTF.

The chain couples TRBV6-5 to TRBJ2-3, with 8 bases identical to TRBD1. Germline values: CDR1 MNHEY, CDR2 SVGAGI. The CDR3 is 16 amino acids. The trim removed 2 bases at V and 3 bases at J, leaving 7 bases unmatched. CDR3 DNA sequence: TGTGCCAGCAGTTACCAGGGAACAGGGGGAACAGATACGCAGTATTTT. As protein: CASSYQGTGGTDTQYF.

The rearrangement joins TRBV20-1 to TRBJ1-2, with a weak D call TRBD1 (6 bases). Trimming cost V 8 bases and J 4 bases, with 11 bases left between them. The CDR3 totals 11 residues. The germline CDR1 and CDR2 sequences are DFQATT and SNEGSKA (reference sequence). In nucleotides, the CDR3 is TGCAGTCTACAGGGTCCCTATGGCTACACCTTC. As protein: CSLQGPYGYTF.

The chain joins TRBV7-2 to TRBJ2-2, with TRBD1 identical over 7 bases. The V gene's germline CDR1 is SGHTA and CDR2 FQGNSA. Unmatched junction bases numbered 4, after V lost 2 bases and J lost 1 base. The CDR3 extends over 16 amino acids. The CDR3 here is CASSLQGTENTGELFF. DNA of the CDR3: TGTGCCAGCAGCTTACAGGGGACAGAGAACACCGGGGAGCTGTTTTTT.

The chain joins TRBV9 to TRBJ2-2; the match to TRBD1 covers 7 bases. V lost 4 bases to trimming and J lost 5 bases; unmatched junction nucleotides: 5. Looked up from germline, CDR1 is SGDLS and CDR2 is YYNGEE. The CDR3 loop spans 14 amino acids. Here the CDR3 DNA reads TGTGCCAGCAGCACCTTGACAGGGACCGGGGAGCTGTTTTTT. Protein sequence: CASSTLTGTGELFF.

CDR3 sequence reads: CASSLTPDRVNTGELFF. As DNA, the CDR3 is TGCGCCAGCAGCTTGACACCGGACAGGGTGAACACCGGGGAGCTGTTTTTT. The rearrangement uses TRBV5-1 and TRBJ2-2; 8 bases align to TRBD1. V dropped 1 base and J dropped 1; count of bases not matched to a gene: 6. This CDR3 is built from 17 residues. Germline-derived CDR1 and CDR2 are SGHRS and YFSETQ.